This record concerns one TCR beta chain sequence. This CDR3 spans 14 amino acids. CDR1 and CDR2 (germline): MNHEY, SVGAGI. V was cut by 5 bases and J by 0 bases, with 11 bases left in between. This sample stems from a study of blood T cell repertoires in COVID-19. For the study at large: The United States, Italy and Spain supplied acute and convalescent COVID-19 samples. In each case, the material was cDNA or gDNA derived from T cells, B-cell-depleted T cells, or PBMCs.

Original processing methods: Estimated nucleated cell counts came from reference gene primer amplification. Profiled with immunoSEQ multiplex PCR; TCRdb holds only in-frame clones, not every one. V and J calls and clone size are copied from that table; D and trimming were computed from the DNA. Altogether under 350,000 clones are present, about 89% being singletons, with the ten largest covering about 4.2%. The sequence came from a man aged 40-55 years with acute or convalescent COVID-19. The sequencing input was peripheral blood. The chain combines TRBV6-5 with TRBJ2-7, with D perhaps matching TRBD1 (6 bases). The CDR3 protein is CASSPGHSSYEQYF. The CDR3 DNA reads TGTGCCAGCAGTCCGGGACATAGCTCCTACGAGCAGTACTTC.